This T cell receptor beta chain emerged from a study of PD-1 blockade in classical Hodgkin lymphoma. Clones were read by immunoSEQ multiplex PCR, and TCRdb kept only the in-frame ones, dropping some. The data show 50,000 or so clones, with around 89% seen just once and approximately 14% held by the top ten. Trimming left V 0 bases short and J 9 bases short, with 15 bases between. This CDR3 contains 15 residues. Germline values: CDR1 LNHDA, CDR2 SQIVND (reference sequence). As for time point: cycle 4 day 1 (C4D1), after six to seven weeks of nivolumab. With no exception, relapse followed autologous stem cell transplantation in all patients, and brentuximab vedotin exposure varied.

Specimen: peripheral blood mononuclear cells (PBMCs), collected before the fourth cycle of nivolumab. This receptor was identified in a human donor with classical Hodgkin lymphoma. The chain uses TRBV19 and TRBJ1-3; D perhaps matches TRBD1 (6 bases). CDR3 loop: CASSIDGQRRGTIYF. In nucleotides, the CDR3 is TGTGCCAGTAGTATAGACGGACAGCGCCGAGGCACCATATATTTT.